This T cell receptor beta chain appears in the sequencing data of a study of cytomegalovirus exposure and HLA in healthy donors. Study results and caveats: When a later analysis compared HLA-associated TCR beta chains with equally common others, the HLA-associated chains turned out to be more clonally expanded and to have lower generation probabilities. It was only CMV serostatus that was available as immune exposure information.

This CDR3 is 17 amino acids long. CDR1 is SGHNT and CDR2 is YYREEE in the germline V gene (reference sequence). With 0 bases clipped from V and 3 bases from J, the junction kept 10 bases outside the gene matches. Primers included in the PCR were 60 Vbeta and 13 Jbeta primers. In the study's own analysis: Roughly 73 million unique TCR beta chains, roughly 11 million of them shared, were counted by a later analysis. The protocol was immunoSEQ multiplex PCR, while the TCRdb copy is restricted to in-frame clones and leaves out a portion. That table furnishes V, J and clone size, whereas the DNA furnished D and trimming. Among roughly 130,000 clones listed, approximately 80% were seen once. For this clone: What it binds is unknown.

The sequenced sample was PBMCs. V usage is TRBV5-4 and J usage is TRBJ2-7; 9 positions agree with TRBD2. This receptor was obtained from a man between 18 and 29 years old in good health and CMV-seronegative. CDR3 in amino acids: CASSLDRMGLAIYEQYF. CDR3 nucleotide sequence: TGTGCCAGCAGCTTGGATAGAATGGGACTAGCAATCTACGAGCAGTACTTC.